These 24 T cell receptor beta chains originate from one sample sequenced in a study of cytomegalovirus exposure and HLA in healthy donors. The PCR ran on 60 Vbeta and 13 Jbeta primers. The repertoire was sequenced with immunoSEQ multiplex PCR; TCRdb's copy has only in-frame clones and lacks some. The sample lists 120,000 to 150,000 clones; around 65% were seen once. The sequenced material came from PBMCs. These receptors were collected from a woman aged 25 to 39 in good health and CMV-seropositive.

This clone occurred a few times. The chain carries TRBV5-1 and TRBJ2-7; no firm D call. Germline loops: CDR1 SGHRS, CDR2 YFSETQ. Trimming left V 3 bases short and J 2 bases short, with 12 bases between. The CDR3 extends over 14 amino acids. The CDR3: CASSSELPPYEQYF. Written as DNA, the CDR3 is TGCGCCAGCAGCTCTGAACTACCCCCCTACGAGCAGTACTTC.

This clone was seen a few times. V and J are TRBV7-9 and TRBJ1-2; D uncertain. Looked up from germline, CDR1 is SEHNR and CDR2 is FQNEAQ (reference sequence). The CDR3 totals 13 residues. Trimming took off 4 bases at V and 5 bases at J, with 11 bases between the two ends. CDR3 amino acids: CASSSPGSYGYTF. The CDR3, as DNA: TGTGCCAGCAGCTCACCCGGGAGTTATGGCTACACCTTC.

The chain links TRBV27 to TRBJ2-7; 7 positions agree with TRBD1. The CDR3 contains 13 residues. Per the germline V gene, CDR1 is MNHEY and CDR2 is SMNVEV (reference sequence). The V and J ends lost 3 bases and 9 bases, in that order; junction bases with no gene match: 8. This CDR3 is CASSFSTGVGQYF. The CDR3 DNA sequence: TGTGCCAGCAGTTTTTCAACAGGGGTAGGGCAGTACTTC.

The V and J genes are TRBV5-1 and TRBJ2-7; TRBD2 aligns across 11 bases. Germline V gene lookup returns CDR1 SGHRS and CDR2 YFSETQ. This CDR3 contains 15 residues. V gave up 0 bases and J gave up 2 bases; unmatched junction bases: 1. CDR3 amino acids: CASSLGLAGTYEQYF. CDR3 sequence (DNA): TGCGCCAGCAGCTTGGGACTAGCGGGAACCTACGAGCAGTACTTC.

The chain uses TRBV4-1 and TRBJ1-1; D unresolved. The germline gives CDR1 MGHRA, CDR2 YSYEKL. The CDR3 covers 13 residues. V was clipped by 0 bases and J by 11 bases, with 13 bases between them. CDR3 residues: CASSQDLGRGAFF. CDR3 bases: TGCGCCAGCAGCCAAGATTTAGGGCGAGGGGCTTTCTTT.

This clone was seen a handful of times. V and J are TRBV29-1 and TRBJ2-3, with 8 bases fitting TRBD2. Germline V lookup: CDR1 SQVTM, CDR2 ANQGSEA. The junction had 8 bases not matched to a gene; V was cut back by 7 bases and J by 5 bases. The CDR3 is 13 amino acids. CDR3 sequence (DNA): TGCAGCGCCCCGGGACTAGGGGTAGATACGCAGTATTTT. It translates to CSAPGLGVDTQYF.

This chain uses TRBV11-1 with TRBJ1-4; possible D gene TRBD1, 6 bases. The V end was cut by 5 bases, the J end by 5 bases, with 15 bases between. Per germline, CDR1 SGHAT and CDR2 FQDESV (reference sequence). The CDR3 extends over 15 amino acids. CDR3 bases: TGTGCCAGCAGCAGTGACCAGGGGACGAATGAAAAACTGTTTTTT. Translated: CASSSDQGTNEKLFF.

V is TRBV15 and J is TRBJ2-5, with TRBD1 as a possible D gene (5 bases). Between the trimmed V and J ends, which lost 1 base and 4 bases, there was a span of 10 bases. The CDR3 covers 14 residues. Germline loops: CDR1 LNHNV, CDR2 YYDKDF (reference sequence). In DNA, the CDR3 is TGTGCCACCAGCAGAGTCCCAGGGCCAGAGACCCAGTACTTC. Its translation is CATSRVPGPETQYF. The full variable domain, with the rest looked up from reference TRBV15 and TRBJ2-5, is DAMVIQNPRYQVTQFGKPVTLSCSQTLNHNVMYWYQQKSSQAPKLLFHYYDKDFNNEADTPDNFQSRRPNTSFCFLDIRSPGLGDTAMYLCATSRVPGPETQYFGPGTRLLVL.

As for this clone: Compared with germline, one end of the junction differs, possibly owing to a read error. V and J are TRBV6-5 and TRBJ2-7; 8 positions agree with TRBD2. CDR3 length: 16 amino acids. From germline, CDR1 is MNHEY and CDR2 SVGAGI. CDR3 amino acids: CASRYSVTSGSYEQYF. In nucleotides, the CDR3 is TGTGCCAGCAGGTACTCGGTAACTAGCGGATCTTACGAGCAGTACTTC.

V usage is TRBV5-6 and J usage is TRBJ2-7; D uncertain. The CDR3 is 13 residues long. CDR1 and CDR2 from the germline V gene are SGHDT and YYEEEE. With 2 bases removed from V and 4 bases from J, the gap between germline ends came to 10 bases. The CDR3 DNA sequence: TGTGCCAGCAGCTTTGGCGGCAGTTACGAGCAGTACTTC. Translating it yields CASSFGGSYEQYF.

V is TRBV5-6 and J is TRBJ2-7, with 10 bases aligning to TRBD2. V dropped 4 bases and J dropped 2; count of bases not matched to a gene: 9. Germline V CDR1 and CDR2: SGHDT, YYEEEE. The CDR3 has 16 residues. CDR3 residues: CASSPSTSGNTYEQYF. As DNA, the CDR3 is TGTGCCAGCAGCCCTTCAACTAGCGGGAACACCTACGAGCAGTACTTC.

CDR3 coding DNA: TGTGCCAGTAGTATAATTAAAGGGGCAGCCTACGAGCAGTACTTC. This sequence encodes CASSIIKGAAYEQYF. This chain links TRBV19 with TRBJ2-7; TRBD1 might be the D (5 bases). With 2 bases removed from V and 2 bases from J, the gap between germline ends came to 13 bases. Germline V lookup: CDR1 LNHDA, CDR2 SQIVND (reference sequence). The CDR3 totals 15 residues.

The chain has TRBV11-2 and TRBJ2-3; 7 bases match TRBD2. CDR1 SGHAT and CDR2 FQNNGV come from the germline V gene. The CDR3 length is 14 residues. V was clipped by 6 bases and J by 6 bases; unmatched bases: 9. The CDR3 sequence is CASRSPRRGDTQYF. The CDR3 nucleotides are TGTGCCAGCAGATCCCCCAGGCGGGGGGATACGCAGTATTTT.

V and J are TRBV7-8 and TRBJ1-5, with no clear D. Germline loops: CDR1 SGHVS, CDR2 FQNEAQ. V was clipped by 1 base and J by 4 bases, with 5 bases between them. This CDR3 contains 13 residues. The DNA of the CDR3 is TGTGCCAGCAGCTTAGATCGGAATCAGCCCCAGCATTTT. It codes for CASSLDRNQPQHF.

The V gene is TRBV4-2, the J gene TRBJ2-7; TRBD1 matches 8 bases. Per the germline V gene, CDR1 is LGHNA and CDR2 is YNFKEQ. The CDR3 is made up of 16 amino acids. Trimming removed 0 bases from V and 5 bases from J; junction bases left unmatched: 9. The CDR3, as DNA: TGTGCCAGCAGCCAAGAATTGGCAGGGGGCATCGACGAGCAGTACTTC. Protein sequence: CASSQELAGGIDEQYF.

The chain carries TRBV20-1 and TRBJ1-2; no clear D. V lost 0 bases and J 8 bases, leaving 7 bases between the germline ends. The CDR3 covers 11 residues. Germline V CDR1 and CDR2: DFQATT, SNEGSKA (reference sequence). CDR3: CSAREKHGYTF. The CDR3 bases are TGCAGTGCTAGAGAGAAGCACGGCTACACCTTC.

The J gene is TRBJ1-6, the V gene TRBV5-1; 7 bases agree with TRBD1. Trimming cost V 0 bases and J 10 bases; bases outside gene matches: 7. Germline-derived CDR1 and CDR2 are SGHRS and YFSETQ. The CDR3 has 15 residues. CDR3 region: CASSLAGDRSSPLHF. The CDR3 DNA sequence: TGCGCCAGCAGCTTGGCGGGGGACAGATCCTCACCCCTCCACTTT.

CDR3 in amino acids: CASSFSRTDTQYF. Written as DNA, the CDR3 is TGTGCCAGCAGTTTCTCCAGGACAGATACGCAGTATTTT. The rearrangement uses TRBV27 and TRBJ2-3; no clear D. Germline V gene lookup returns CDR1 MNHEY and CDR2 SMNVEV (reference sequence). V was trimmed by 3 bases and J by 3 bases, leaving 7 bases between them. The CDR3 covers 13 residues.

This sequence joins TRBV18 and TRBJ1-1; 9 bases match TRBD1. CDR1 KGHSH and CDR2 LQKENI come from the germline V gene. The CDR3 is 15 residues long. V gave up 3 bases and J gave up 1 base; unmatched junction bases: 3. The CDR3 here is CASSPRTGENTEAFF. DNA for the CDR3: TGTGCCAGCTCACCCAGGACAGGGGAGAACACTGAAGCTTTCTTT.

This clone was seen only a few times. The V gene is TRBV30, the J gene TRBJ1-2, with D unclear. The CDR3 runs 11 residues. CDR1 is GTSNPN and CDR2 is SVGIG in the germline V gene (reference sequence). V dropped 5 bases and J dropped 10 bases, with 14 bases sitting between them. CDR3 DNA sequence: TGTGCCTGGTGGGTCGACTTCGACTACACCTTC. Translating gives CAWWVDFDYTF.

In its sample, this clone was seen a few times. The rearrangement joins TRBV6-5 to TRBJ2-2; D ambiguous. Trimming took 7 bases from V and 4 from J, leaving 4 bases between them. The CDR3 runs 11 residues. The germline gives CDR1 MNHEY, CDR2 SVGAGI. DNA of the CDR3: TGTGCCAGCATGAGCACCGGGGAGCTGTTTTTT. This gives the protein CASMSTGELFF.

V is TRBV5-1 and J is TRBJ2-7; the match to TRBD2 covers 11 bases. V dropped 3 bases and J dropped 1; count of bases not matched to a gene: 15. This CDR3 region has 19 residues. Germline V gene sequence: CDR1 SGHRS, CDR2 YFSETQ. CDR3 sequence: CASSYFSSGTSGGSYEQYF. Here the CDR3 DNA reads TGCGCCAGCAGCTATTTTTCGTCCGGGACTAGCGGAGGATCCTACGAGCAGTACTTC.

About this clone: The same CDR3 also results from other DNA sequences found in this sample. J is TRBJ2-7 and V is TRBV5-4; tentatively, D is TRBD1 (7 bases). The germline V and J ends were trimmed by 0 bases and 3 bases, with 13 bases remaining between them. This CDR3 comprises 15 residues. CDR1 is SGHNT, CDR2 YYREEE, per germline (reference sequence). In nucleotides, the CDR3 is TGTGCCAGCAGCTTGGCCGGGCAGGGGGGCTACGAGCAGTACTTC. It yields the protein CASSLAGQGGYEQYF.

V usage is TRBV23-1 and J usage is TRBJ1-3; the D is unclear. TRBV23-1 is recorded as an ORF, its role being uncertain. The CDR3 loop spans 16 amino acids. Trimming took 0 bases from V and 4 from J, leaving 13 bases between them. Written as DNA, the CDR3 is TGCGCCAGCAGTCAATCACCGTTTCGCGGAGGAAACACCATATATTTT. Its protein product is CASSQSPFRGGNTIYF.